The clone carrying this T cell receptor beta chain was found many times. This sample was included in a study of molecular identifiers for immune sequencing clone quantification. The authors built bulk TCR libraries by previously described methods with listed TCR primers. TCRdb re-called the PCR reads with MiXCR, one entry per CDR3 protein. The sample has about 320,000 distinct CDR3 sequences, about a fifth seen once. The CDR3 totals 12 residues. Per the germline V gene, CDR1 is SQVTM and CDR2 is ANQGSEA. The V end was cut by 4 bases, the J end by 0 bases, with 7 bases between. The chain uses TRBV29-1 and TRBJ2-7; D gene ambiguous. This clonotype was obtained from a human donor in good health. Some libraries in this study had Jurkat cell RNA spiked in. The sequencing sample was made of naive CD8+ T cells from blood, with Jurkat cell RNA spiked in. Subset described: FACS-sorted CD8+CD4-CCR7+CD45RA+ naive T cells. CDR3 DNA sequence: TGCAGCGTTGTAGGGATCTCCTACGAGCAGTACTTC. Its protein is CSVVGISYEQYF.